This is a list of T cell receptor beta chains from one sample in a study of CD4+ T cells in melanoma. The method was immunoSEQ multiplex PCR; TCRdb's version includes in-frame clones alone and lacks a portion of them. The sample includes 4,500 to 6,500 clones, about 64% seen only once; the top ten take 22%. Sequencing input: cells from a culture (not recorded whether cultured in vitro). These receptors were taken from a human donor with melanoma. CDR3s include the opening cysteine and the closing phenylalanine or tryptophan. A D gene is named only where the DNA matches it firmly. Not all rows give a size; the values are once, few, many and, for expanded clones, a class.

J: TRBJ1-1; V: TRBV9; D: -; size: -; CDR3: CASSFEPRDTEAFF; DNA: TGTGCCAGCAGCTTTGAACCGAGGGACACTGAAGCTTTCTTT
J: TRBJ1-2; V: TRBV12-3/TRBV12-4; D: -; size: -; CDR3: CASSFSLPDGYTF; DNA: TGTGCCAGCAGTTTTTCACTTCCCGATGGCTACACCTTC
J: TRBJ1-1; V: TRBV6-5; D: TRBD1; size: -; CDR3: CATSGYRGRTEAFF; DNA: TGTGCCACCTCGGGATACAGGGGGCGCACTGAAGCTTTCTTT
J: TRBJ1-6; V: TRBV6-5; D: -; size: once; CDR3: CASSQGRDSPLHF; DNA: TGTGCCAGCAGTCAGGGACGCGACTCACCCCTCCACTTT
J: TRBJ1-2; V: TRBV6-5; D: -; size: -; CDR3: CASSYDSRGGFYGYTF; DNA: TGTGCCAGCAGTTACGACTCCCGAGGTGGATTCTATGGCTACACCTTC
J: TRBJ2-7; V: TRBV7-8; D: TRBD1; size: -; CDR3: CASSLGQAYSYEQYF; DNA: TGTGCCAGCAGCTTGGGACAGGCCTACTCCTACGAGCAGTACTTC
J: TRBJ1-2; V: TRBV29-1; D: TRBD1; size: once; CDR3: CSVVGTDGYTF; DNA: TGCAGCGTAGTCGGGACAGACGGCTACACCTTC
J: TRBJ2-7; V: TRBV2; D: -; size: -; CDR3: CASLRESYEQYF; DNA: TGTGCCAGCCTACGGGAGTCCTACGAGCAGTACTTC
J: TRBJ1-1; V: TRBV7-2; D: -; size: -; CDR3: CASSLTGQNTEAFF; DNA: TGTGCCAGCAGCTTAACAGGACAGAACACTGAAGCTTTCTTT
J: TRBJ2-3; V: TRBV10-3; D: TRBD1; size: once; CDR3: CAIKGTGGRPDTQYF; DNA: TGTGCCATCAAGGGGACAGGGGGCAGGCCAGATACGCAGTATTTT
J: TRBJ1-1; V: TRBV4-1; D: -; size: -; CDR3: CASSQPDTLGTEAFF; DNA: TGCGCCAGCAGCCAACCTGATACTTTGGGCACTGAAGCTTTCTTT
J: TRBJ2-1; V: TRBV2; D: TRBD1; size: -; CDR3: CATQRDRNSYNEQFF; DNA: TGTGCCACACAACGGGACAGGAACTCCTACAATGAGCAGTTCTTC
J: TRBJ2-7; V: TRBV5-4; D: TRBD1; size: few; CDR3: CASSETGGPAYEQYF; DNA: TGTGCCAGCAGCGAAACAGGGGGACCGGCCTACGAGCAGTACTTC
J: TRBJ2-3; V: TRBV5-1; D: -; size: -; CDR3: CASSLWGVGTDTQYF; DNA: TGCGCCAGCAGCTTGTGGGGGGTCGGCACAGATACGCAGTATTTT
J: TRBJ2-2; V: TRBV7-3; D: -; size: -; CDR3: CASSLETGELFF; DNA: TGTGCCAGCAGCTTAGAAACCGGGGAGCTGTTTTTT
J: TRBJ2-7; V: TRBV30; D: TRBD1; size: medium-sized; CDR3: CAWVGQANYEQYF; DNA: TGTGCCTGGGTGGGACAGGCCAACTACGAGCAGTACTTC
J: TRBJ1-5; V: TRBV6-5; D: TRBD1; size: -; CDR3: CASSPGGSNRPQHF; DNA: TGTGCCAGCAGTCCAGGGGGCTCCAATCGGCCCCAGCATTTT
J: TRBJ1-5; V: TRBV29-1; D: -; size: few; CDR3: CSVGLQGDSNQPQHF; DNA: TGCAGCGTCGGGCTCCAGGGTGATAGCAATCAGCCCCAGCATTTT
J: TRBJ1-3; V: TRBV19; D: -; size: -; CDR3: CASSYRGLAGNTIYF; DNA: TGTGCCAGTAGTTATCGAGGGCTCGCTGGAAACACCATATATTTT
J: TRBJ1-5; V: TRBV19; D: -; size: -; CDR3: CASREGETRAYSNQPQHF; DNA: TGTGCCAGTAGAGAGGGGGAAACCAGAGCGTATAGCAATCAGCCCCAGCATTTT
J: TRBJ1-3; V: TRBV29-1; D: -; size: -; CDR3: CSVEVVPLQEGGRSGNTIYF; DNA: TGCAGCGTTGAAGTGGTACCTTTGCAGGAGGGAGGGAGGAGTGGAAACACCATATATTTT
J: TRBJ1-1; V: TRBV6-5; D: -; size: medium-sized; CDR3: CASSLNPGTAEAFF; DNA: TGTGCCAGCAGTCTTAACCCAGGGACCGCTGAAGCTTTCTTT
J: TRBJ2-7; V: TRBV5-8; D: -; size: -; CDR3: CASSVGSLYEQYF; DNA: TGTGCCAGCAGCGTGGGTTCTCTCTACGAGCAGTACTTC
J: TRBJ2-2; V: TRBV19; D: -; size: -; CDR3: CASSIDRGRKITGELFF; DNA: TGTGCCAGTAGTATAGATAGGGGACGTAAGATCACCGGGGAGCTGTTTTTT
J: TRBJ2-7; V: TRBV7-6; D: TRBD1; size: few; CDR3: CASSLGQGLTYEQYF; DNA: TGTGCCAGCAGCTTAGGACAGGGCCTAACCTACGAGCAGTACTTC
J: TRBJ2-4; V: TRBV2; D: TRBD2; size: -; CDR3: CASSLTSGDGDIQYF; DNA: TGTGCCAGCAGCCTGACTAGCGGAGATGGAGACATTCAGTACTTC
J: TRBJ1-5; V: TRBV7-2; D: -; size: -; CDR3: CASSLGDTRNQPQHF; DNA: TGTGCCAGCAGCTTAGGGGACACCCGCAATCAGCCCCAGCATTTT